This T cell receptor (beta chain) stems from a study of Graves' ophthalmopathy and Graves' hyperthyroidism. Notes on the study in general: Distinction of ophthalmopathy from stable hyperthyroidism by a 13-signature model reached approximately 88% sensitivity and 70% to 83% specificity.

Amplified TCR beta CDR3 regions were obtained using RNA transcripts as template. The workflow started with a first-round RT-PCR run with HTBI primers and then moved on to a second-round multiplex PCR. TCRdb analysed the multiplex PCR reads with MiXCR anew, one entry per CDR3 protein. The data hold hundreds of thousands of distinct CDR3 sequences, with 20% to 25% observed a single time. Among the hyperthyroidism patients, all were newly diagnosed, aged 18 to 65, with under 2 months' duration. Excluded were patients with other autoimmune diseases, uncontrolled infections, pregnancy or lactation. The authors isolated PBMCs from around 10 ml of fresh peripheral blood. This clonotype has more than one count but fewer than ten. Its antigen remains unknown. This TCR was sampled from a woman aged 18-35 years with stable Graves' hyperthyroidism. Some clones in this sample may be carry-over from other donors' samples. Source material: peripheral blood.

DNA for the CDR3: TGTGCCAGCAGTGTTACAGGGGTTTCCTACGAGCAGTACTTC. Residues: CASSVTGVSYEQYF. The V gene is TRBV6-1, the J gene TRBJ2-7; 7 bases map to TRBD1. The V segment lost 4 bases and the J segment 1 base; nucleotides outside the gene matches: 4. This CDR3 contains 14 residues. The germline gives CDR1 MNHNS, CDR2 SASEGT.